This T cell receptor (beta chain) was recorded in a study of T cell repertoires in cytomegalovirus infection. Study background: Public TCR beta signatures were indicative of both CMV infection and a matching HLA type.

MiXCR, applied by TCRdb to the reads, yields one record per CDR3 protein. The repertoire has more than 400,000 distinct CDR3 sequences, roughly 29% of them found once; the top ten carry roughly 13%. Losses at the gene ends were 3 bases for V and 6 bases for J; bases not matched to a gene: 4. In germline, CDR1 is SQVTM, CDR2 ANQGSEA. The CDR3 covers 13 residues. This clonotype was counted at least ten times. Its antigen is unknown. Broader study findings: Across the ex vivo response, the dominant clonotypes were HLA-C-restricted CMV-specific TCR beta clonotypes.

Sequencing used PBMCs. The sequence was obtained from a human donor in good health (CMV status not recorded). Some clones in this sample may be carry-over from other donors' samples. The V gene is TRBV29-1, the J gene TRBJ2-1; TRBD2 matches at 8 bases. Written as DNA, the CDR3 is TGCAGCGTTGATTCGGGAGGGACCAATGAGCAGTTCTTC. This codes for CSVDSGGTNEQFF.